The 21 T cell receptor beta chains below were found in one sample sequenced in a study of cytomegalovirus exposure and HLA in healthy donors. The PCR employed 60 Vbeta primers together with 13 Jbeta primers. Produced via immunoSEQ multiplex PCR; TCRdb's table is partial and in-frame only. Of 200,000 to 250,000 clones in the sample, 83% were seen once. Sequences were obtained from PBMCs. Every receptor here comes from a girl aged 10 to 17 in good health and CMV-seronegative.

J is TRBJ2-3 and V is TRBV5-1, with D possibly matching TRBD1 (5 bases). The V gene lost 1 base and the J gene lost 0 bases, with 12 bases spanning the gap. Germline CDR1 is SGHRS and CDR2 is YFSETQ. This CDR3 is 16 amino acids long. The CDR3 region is CASSLPQGPSTDTQYF. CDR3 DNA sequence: TGCGCCAGCAGCTTGCCCCAGGGCCCAAGCACAGATACGCAGTATTTT.

The CDR3 DNA reads as TGTGCCACCAGCAGAACTCCGGGGGATGGCTACACCTTC. Amino acids: CATSRTPGDGYTF. V usage is TRBV15 and J usage is TRBJ1-2; tentative D call: TRBD1 (5 bases). V gave up 2 bases and J gave up 6 bases, with 10 bases separating them. Germline V gene data show CDR1 as LNHNV and CDR2 as YYDKDF (reference sequence). The CDR3 is 13 amino acids.

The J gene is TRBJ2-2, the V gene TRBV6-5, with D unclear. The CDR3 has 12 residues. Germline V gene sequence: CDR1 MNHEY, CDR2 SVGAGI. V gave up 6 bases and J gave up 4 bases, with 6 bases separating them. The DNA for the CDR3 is TGTGCCAGCAGGCGAACCACCGGGGAGCTGTTTTTT. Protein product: CASRRTTGELFF.

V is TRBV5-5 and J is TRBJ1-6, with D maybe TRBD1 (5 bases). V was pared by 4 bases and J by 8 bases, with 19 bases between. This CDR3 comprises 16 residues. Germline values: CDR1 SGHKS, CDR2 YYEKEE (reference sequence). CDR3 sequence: CASSLLDMGWYSPLHF. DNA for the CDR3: TGTGCCAGCAGCCTATTGGACATGGGGTGGTATTCACCCCTCCACTTT.

CDR3 sequence reads: CASAIRTYSNQPQHF. The CDR3 DNA follows: TGTGCCAGCGCAATCCGAACCTATAGCAATCAGCCCCAGCATTTT. V usage is TRBV28 and J usage is TRBJ1-5; D not certain. Germline CDR1 reads MDHEN; CDR2 reads SYDVKM. V lost 8 bases and J 0 bases, leaving 14 bases between the germline ends. The CDR3 loop spans 15 amino acids.

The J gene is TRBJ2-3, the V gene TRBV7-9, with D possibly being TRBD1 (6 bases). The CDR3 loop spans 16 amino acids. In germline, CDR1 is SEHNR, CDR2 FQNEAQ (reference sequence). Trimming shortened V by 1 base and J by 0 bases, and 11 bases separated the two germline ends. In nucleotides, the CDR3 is TGTGCCAGCAGCTTAGTTCGAGGGGGTAGCACAGATACGCAGTATTTT. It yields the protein CASSLVRGGSTDTQYF.

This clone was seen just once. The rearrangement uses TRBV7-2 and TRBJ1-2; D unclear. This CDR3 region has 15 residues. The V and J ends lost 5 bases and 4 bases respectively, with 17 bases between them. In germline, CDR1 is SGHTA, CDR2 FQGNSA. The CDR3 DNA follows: TGTGCCAGCAGCCCCGAGGGTAACCGAGCCTATGGCTACACCTTC. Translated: CASSPEGNRAYGYTF. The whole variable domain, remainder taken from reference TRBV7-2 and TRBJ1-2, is GAGVSQSPSNKVTEKGKDVELRCDPISGHTALYWYRQSLGQGLEFLIYFQGNSAPDKSGLPSDRFSAERTGGSVSTLTIQRTQQEDSAVYLCASSPEGNRAYGYTFGSGTRLTVV.

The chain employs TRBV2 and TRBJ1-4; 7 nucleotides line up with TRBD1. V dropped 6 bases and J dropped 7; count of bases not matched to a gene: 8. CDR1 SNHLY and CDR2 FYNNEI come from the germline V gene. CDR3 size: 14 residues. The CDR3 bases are TGTGCCAGCAGGGCACAGGGGATAGTTGAAAAACTGTTTTTT. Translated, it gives CASRAQGIVEKLFF.

The CDR3 DNA reads TGTGCCAGCAGCTTGGTTGCCCTAGCGGGAGATACGCAGTATTTT. Its translation: CASSLVALAGDTQYF. The chain uses TRBV5-6 and TRBJ2-3; TRBD2 matches 8 bases. This CDR3 contains 15 residues. Trimming at V came to 0 bases and at J to 5 bases, leaving 5 bases not matched to a gene. Germline assignment: CDR1 SGHDT and CDR2 YYEEEE.

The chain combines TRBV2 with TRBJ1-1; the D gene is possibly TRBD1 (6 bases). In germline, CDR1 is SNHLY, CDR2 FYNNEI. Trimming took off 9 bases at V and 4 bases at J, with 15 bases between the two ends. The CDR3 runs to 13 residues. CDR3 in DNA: TGTGCCAGTGAAGGGGGTGGGGTCACTGAAGCTTTCTTT. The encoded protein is CASEGGGVTEAFF.

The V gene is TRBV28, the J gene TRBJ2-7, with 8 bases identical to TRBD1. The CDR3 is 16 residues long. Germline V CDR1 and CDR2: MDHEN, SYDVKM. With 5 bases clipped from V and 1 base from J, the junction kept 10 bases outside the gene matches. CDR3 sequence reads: CASSLPGQGTSYEQYF. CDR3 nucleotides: TGTGCCAGCAGTCTACCCGGACAGGGAACATCCTACGAGCAGTACTTC.

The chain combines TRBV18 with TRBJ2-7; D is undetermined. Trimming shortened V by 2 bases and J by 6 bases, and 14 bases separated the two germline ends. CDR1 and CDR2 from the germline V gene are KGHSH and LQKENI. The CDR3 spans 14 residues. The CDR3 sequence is CASSPTATTPEQYF. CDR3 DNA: TGTGCCAGCTCACCAACAGCAACAACACCCGAGCAGTACTTC. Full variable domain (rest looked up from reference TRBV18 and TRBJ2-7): NAGVMQNPRHLVRRRGQEARLRCSPMKGHSHVYWYRQLPEEGLKFMVYLQKENIIDESGMPKERFSAEFPKEGPSILRIQQVVRGDSAAYFCASSPTATTPEQYFGPGTRLTVT.

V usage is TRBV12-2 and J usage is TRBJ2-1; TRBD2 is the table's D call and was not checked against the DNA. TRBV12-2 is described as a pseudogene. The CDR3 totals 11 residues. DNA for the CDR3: TGTGCAAGTCGCTTCGTGTATGAGCAGTTCTTC. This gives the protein CASRFVYEQFF.

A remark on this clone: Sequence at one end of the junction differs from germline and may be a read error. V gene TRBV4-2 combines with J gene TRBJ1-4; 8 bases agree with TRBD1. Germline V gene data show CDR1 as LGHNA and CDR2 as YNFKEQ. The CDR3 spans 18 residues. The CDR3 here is CASGQGGQGIKGEEKLFF. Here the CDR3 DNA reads TGTGCCAGCGGCCAGGGAGGACAGGGAATAAAAGGAGAGGAAAAACTGTTTTTT.

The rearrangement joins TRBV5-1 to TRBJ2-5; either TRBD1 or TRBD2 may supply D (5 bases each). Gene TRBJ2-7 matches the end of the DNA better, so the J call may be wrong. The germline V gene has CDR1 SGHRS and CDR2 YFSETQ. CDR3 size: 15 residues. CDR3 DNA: TGCGCCAGCAGCCTGGGACGGGAAAAATCCTACGAGCAGTACTTC. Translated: CASSLGREKSYEQYF.

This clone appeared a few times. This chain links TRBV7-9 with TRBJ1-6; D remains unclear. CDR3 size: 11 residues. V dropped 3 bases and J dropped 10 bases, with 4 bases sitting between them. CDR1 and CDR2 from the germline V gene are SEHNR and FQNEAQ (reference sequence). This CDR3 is CASSLSSPLHF. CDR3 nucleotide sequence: TGTGCCAGCAGCTTGTCGTCACCCCTCCACTTT.

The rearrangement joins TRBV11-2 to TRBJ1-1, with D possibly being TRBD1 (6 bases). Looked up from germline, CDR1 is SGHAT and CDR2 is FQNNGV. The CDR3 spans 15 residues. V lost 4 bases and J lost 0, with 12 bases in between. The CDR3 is CASSSPTGLNTEAFF. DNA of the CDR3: TGTGCCAGCAGCTCTCCGACAGGCCTGAACACTGAAGCTTTCTTT.

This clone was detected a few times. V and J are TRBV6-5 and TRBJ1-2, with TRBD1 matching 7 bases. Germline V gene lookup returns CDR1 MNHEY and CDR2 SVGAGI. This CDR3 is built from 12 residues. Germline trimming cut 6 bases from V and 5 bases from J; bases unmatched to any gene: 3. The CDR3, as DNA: TGTGCCAGCAGGGAGACAGGGTATGGCTACACCTTC. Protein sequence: CASRETGYGYTF.

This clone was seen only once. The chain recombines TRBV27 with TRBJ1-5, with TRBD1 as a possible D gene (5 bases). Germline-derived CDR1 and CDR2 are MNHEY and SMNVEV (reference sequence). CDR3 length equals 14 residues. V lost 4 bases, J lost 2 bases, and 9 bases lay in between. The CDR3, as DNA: TGTGCCAGCAGTTGGGGGGTTGGCAATCAGCCCCAGCATTTT. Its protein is CASSWGVGNQPQHF.

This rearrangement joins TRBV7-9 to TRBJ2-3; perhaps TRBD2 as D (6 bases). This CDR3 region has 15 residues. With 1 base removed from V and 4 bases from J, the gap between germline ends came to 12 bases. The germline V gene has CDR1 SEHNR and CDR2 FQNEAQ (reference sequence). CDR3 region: CASSLGLEGPDTQYF. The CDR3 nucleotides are TGTGCCAGCAGCTTAGGGCTGGAGGGACCAGATACGCAGTATTTT. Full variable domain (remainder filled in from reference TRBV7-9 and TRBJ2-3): DTGVSQNPRHKITKRGQNVTFRCDPISEHNRLYWYRQTLGQGPEFLTYFQNEAQLEKSRLLSDRFSAERPKGSFSTLEIQRTEQGDSAMYLCASSLGLEGPDTQYFGPGTRLTVL.

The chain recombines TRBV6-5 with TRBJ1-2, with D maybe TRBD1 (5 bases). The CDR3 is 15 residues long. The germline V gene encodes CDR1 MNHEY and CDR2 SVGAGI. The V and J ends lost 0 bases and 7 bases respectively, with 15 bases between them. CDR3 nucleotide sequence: TGTGCCAGCAGTTACTCGTCTCAGGGAATGGGTGGCTACACCTTC. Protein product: CASSYSSQGMGGYTF.